What follows are 3 T cell receptor beta chains derived from one specimen sequenced in a study of blood T cell repertoires in COVID-19. Clones were read by immunoSEQ multiplex PCR, and TCRdb kept only the in-frame ones, dropping some. The profile shows some 210,000 clones, roughly 80% of them singletons. The sample comprised peripheral blood. The receptors derive from a human donor in a cohort sampled during active COVID-19.

The sample holds one count of this clone. This chain links TRBV5-6 with TRBJ1-2, with TRBD1 identical over 11 bases. The CDR3 runs to 16 residues. Germline assignment: CDR1 SGHDT and CDR2 YYEEEE. V shed 4 bases, J shed 8 bases, and the junction held 13 bases outside the gene matches. The CDR3, as DNA: TGTGCCAGCAGCCTCTCCGGACAGGGGGCTTCGTTCGGCTACACCTTC. Translated: CASSLSGQGASFGYTF.

This chain uses TRBV5-1 with TRBJ1-4; a possible D gene is TRBD1 (6 bases). CDR1 SGHRS and CDR2 YFSETQ come from the germline V gene. Trimming cost V 0 bases and J 3 bases, with 9 bases left between them. The CDR3 is made up of 15 amino acids. CDR3 sequence reads: CASSLAQGSNEKLFF. The CDR3 DNA sequence: TGCGCCAGCAGCTTGGCCCAGGGGTCTAATGAAAAACTGTTTTTT.

The chain is built from TRBV28 and TRBJ1-6, with D unresolved. The V gene lost 0 bases and the J gene lost 0 bases, with 6 bases spanning the gap. Germline lookup yields CDR1 MDHEN and CDR2 SYDVKM. The length of the CDR3 is 16 residues. In DNA form, the CDR3 reads TGTGCCAGCAGTTTATGGTCGAGCTCCTATAATTCACCCCTCCACTTT. Translation gives CASSLWSSSYNSPLHF. Full variable domain (missing parts from reference TRBV28 and TRBJ1-6): DVKVTQSSRYLVKRTGEKVFLECVQDMDHENMFWYRQDPGLGLRLIYFSYDVKMKEKGDIPEGYSVSREKKERFSLILESASTNQTSMYLCASSLWSSSYNSPLHFGNGTRLTVT.